This TCR beta chain was observed in a study of blood T cell repertoires in COVID-19. This clone has just a few counts. In germline, CDR1 is SNHLY, CDR2 FYNNEI. V was cut by 4 bases and J by 6 bases, with 16 bases left in between. The CDR3 totals 15 residues. The method was immunoSEQ multiplex PCR; TCRdb's version includes in-frame clones alone and lacks a portion of them. The sample has some 270,000 clones, over 80% seen once. Sequenced input: PBMCs or T cells enriched from blood (not recorded which). This sequence originates from a woman between 40 and 50 years old who had been exposed to COVID-19. The chain has TRBV2 and TRBJ2-1; D is unclear. CDR3: CASSGNVLLRNEQFF. DNA of the CDR3: TGTGCCAGCAGTGGGAACGTTCTACTACGCAATGAGCAGTTCTTC. The whole variable domain, remainder taken from reference TRBV2 and TRBJ2-1, is EPEVTQTPSHQVTQMGQEVILRCVPISNHLYFYWYRQILGQKVEFLVSFYNNEISEKSEIFDDQFSVERPDGSNFTLKIRSTKLEDSAMYFCASSGNVLLRNEQFFGPGTRLTVL.